These T cell receptor beta chains were read from a single sample in a study of shared clonotypes between healthy human individuals. Method: immunoSEQ multiplex PCR; TCRdb's copy keeps in-frame clones and lacks some. The table records about 2,200,000 clones, roughly 91% of them present only once. Material for sequencing was naive CD8+ T cells from PBMCs. These receptors were collected from a man between 18 and 29 years old in good health. Some clones in this sample may be carry-over from other donors' samples. Each CDR3 is given with its conserved first and last residue. A D gene is named only where the DNA matches it firmly. Some rows mark clone size as missing; the rest say once, few, many or name a class of expanded clone.

>TRBJ1-1|-|few|TRBV4-1
TGCGCCAGCAGCCAAGGGGCAGGGAGTTCTGAAGCTTTCTTT
CASSQGAGSSEAFF
>TRBJ1-1|-|-|TRBV2
TGTGCCAGCCGGGTGAACACTGAAGCTTTCTTT
CASRVNTEAFF
>TRBJ2-7|TRBD2|-|TRBV7-9
TGTGCCAGCAGCTTCGGGACTAGCGGGAGCCAGTCCTACGAGCAGTACTTC
CASSFGTSGSQSYEQYF
>TRBJ2-3|-|-|TRBV11-2
TGTGCCAGCAGAAATACAGGGTTCACAGATACGCAGTATTTT
CASRNTGFTDTQYF
>TRBJ2-3|-|-|TRBV5-5
TGTGCCAGCATCCCTCCGACGGGTTACACAGATACGCAGTATTTT
CASIPPTGYTDTQYF
>TRBJ2-7|-|-|TRBV9
TGTGCCAGCAGCGACTCCCTCAGGGGGGGCTCGTACGAGCAGTACTTC
CASSDSLRGGSYEQYF
>TRBJ2-2|TRBD2|-|TRBV9
TGTGCCAGCAGCCTAGCGGGCTACACCGGGGAGCTGTTTTTT
CASSLAGYTGELFF
>TRBJ2-7|-|-|TRBV7-9
TGTGCCAGCAGCCCCTTTCTGACTTACGAGCAGTACTTC
CASSPFLTYEQYF
>TRBJ2-7|-|once|TRBV4-3
TGCGCCAGCAGCCGGGGAACATGGGGCCAAGGCGAGCAGTACTTC
CASSRGTWGQGEQYF
>TRBJ1-1|-|-|TRBV9
TGTGCCAGCAGCGTTTCGGTGGGCGACTCGGTTAGCACTGAAGCTTTCTTT
CASSVSVGDSVSTEAFF
>TRBJ1-2|-|-|TRBV7-9
TGTGCCAGCAGCTTATCGGGGGGATTGGAGGAGGGCTACACCTTC
CASSLSGGLEEGYTF
>TRBJ2-7|-|-|TRBV4-1
TGCGCCAGCAGCCAAGATCGGAGCTTCCCGGGAGCTAGCTCCTACGAGCAGTACTTC
CASSQDRSFPGASSYEQYF
>TRBJ1-2|TRBD1|-|TRBV7-2
TGTGCCAGCAGCTTAGTTGGGACAGGGAGTGGCTACACCTTC
CASSLVGTGSGYTF
>TRBJ2-3|-|-|TRBV14
TGTGCCAGCAGCCAAGATAACAGAAGACTTAACACAGATACGCAGTATTTT
CASSQDNRRLNTDTQYF
>TRBJ2-7|-|-|TRBV7-9
TGTGCCAGCAGCTTAGGCGGTCACGTGGGGGAGCAGTACTTC
CASSLGGHVGEQYF
>TRBJ1-5|-|-|TRBV10-3
TGTGCCATCAGTGGCGCACCAGCTAATCAGCCCCAGCATTTT
CAISGAPANQPQHF
>TRBJ1-1|-|-|TRBV9
TGTGCCAGCAGCGATCGCGGGGGGACGGAAGATGAAGCTTTCTTT
CASSDRGGTEDEAFF
>TRBJ1-1|TRBD1|-|TRBV9
TGTGCCAGCAGCGTAGCCCCGGACAGGGGGTCCCGCGAAGCTTTCTTT
CASSVAPDRGSREAFF
>TRBJ2-2|TRBD2|once|TRBV27
TGTGCCACCGCCTGGAGACTAGCGGGAGGGCCGGGCACCGGGGAGCTGTTTTTT
CATAWRLAGGPGTGELFF
>TRBJ2-1|-|-|TRBV4-1
TGCGCCAGCAGCCACTATACTCGTTATGGGCAGTTCTTC
CASSHYTRYGQFF
>TRBJ1-2|-|-|TRBV27
TGTGCCAGCAGTCCTAATACCGGGACACGGAAAGGGAGCGGCTACACCTTC
CASSPNTGTRKGSGYTF
>TRBJ2-7|TRBD2|-|TRBV19
TGTGCCAGTTCCGTGGGTAGCGGGGCTTACGAGCAGTACTTC
CASSVGSGAYEQYF